Listed below are T cell receptor beta chains from one sample, sequenced in a study of T cell repertoires in cytomegalovirus infection. TCRdb re-called the reads with MiXCR, one entry per CDR3 protein. The top ten clones hold around 9.6% of a sample with around 450,000 distinct CDR3 sequences, over 9% of them seen once. Specimen: PBMCs. Receptors were obtained from a human donor in good health (CMV status not recorded). Some clones in this sample may be carry-over from other donors' samples. Each CDR3 is given without its conserved first and last residue. Each record gives: CDR3 length, V gene, CDR3 protein.

len: 11; v_gene: TRBV29-1; CDR3aa: SVGGQGNYGYT
len: 12; v_gene: TRBV20-1; CDR3aa: SAPLSGLNTEAF
len: 13; v_gene: TRBV11-2; CDR3aa: ASSLGRSGAYEQY
len: 11; v_gene: TRBV27; CDR3aa: ASSFQGTGGYT
len: 13; v_gene: TRBV18; CDR3aa: ASSPLTGGGNEQF
len: 12; v_gene: TRBV11-2; CDR3aa: ASSLGVGGFGYT
len: 14; v_gene: TRBV7-2; CDR3aa: ASSLPQGQSKYGYT
len: 11; v_gene: TRBV6-6; CDR3aa: ASSYEGDQPQH
len: 13; v_gene: TRBV7-3; CDR3aa: ASSLDGKSTDTQY
len: 11; v_gene: TRBV7-3; CDR3aa: ASSFDGTGELF
len: 14; v_gene: TRBV9; CDR3aa: ASSVSPGQFQETQY
len: 12; v_gene: TRBV19; CDR3aa: ASSAGWVGYGYT
len: 12; v_gene: TRBV28; CDR3aa: ASSFFPLGETQY
len: 12; v_gene: TRBV6-2/TRBV6-3; CDR3aa: ASSSLAGNTEAF
len: 12; v_gene: TRBV20-1; CDR3aa: SARSGPRKETQY
len: 13; v_gene: TRBV5-5; CDR3aa: ASTPSPGPTYEQY
len: 10; v_gene: TRBV6-1; CDR3aa: ASSKLRETQY
len: 11; v_gene: TRBV12-3/TRBV12-4; CDR3aa: ASSFRGAETQY
len: 13; v_gene: TRBV20-1; CDR3aa: SARARFGRYHEQY
len: 12; v_gene: TRBV5-1; CDR3aa: ASSLEDNTGELF
len: 14; v_gene: TRBV6-2/TRBV6-3; CDR3aa: ASISAGGVYTGELF
len: 14; v_gene: TRBV20-1; CDR3aa: SARGGSAGAGETQY
len: 11; v_gene: TRBV7-2; CDR3aa: ASSPWTNEKLF
len: 13; v_gene: TRBV20-1; CDR3aa: SARGGGTVQETQY
len: 15; v_gene: TRBV20-1; CDR3aa: SARSQKSGVLAGELF
len: 13; v_gene: TRBV20-1; CDR3aa: SAIPVETTNEKLF
len: 10; v_gene: TRBV3-1; CDR3aa: ASSQMVETQY
len: 12; v_gene: TRBV12-3/TRBV12-4; CDR3aa: ASSSQDSYQPQH
len: 12; v_gene: TRBV27; CDR3aa: ASSSGIGGNEQF
len: 15; v_gene: TRBV5-1; CDR3aa: ASSLAGLAGVQETQY
len: 15; v_gene: TRBV6-2/TRBV6-3; CDR3aa: ASSYGQKTSGQETQY
len: 12; v_gene: TRBV20-1; CDR3aa: SARGIGTFYEQY
len: 13; v_gene: TRBV5-5; CDR3aa: ASSLGQGMVTEAF
len: 16; v_gene: TRBV7-2; CDR3aa: ASSLRVLAGGGYNEQF
len: 13; v_gene: TRBV28; CDR3aa: ASSLLYRGRETQY
len: 13; v_gene: TRBV6-6; CDR3aa: ASSYRQGRVETQY
len: 12; v_gene: TRBV5-6; CDR3aa: ASSFRQGGYEQF
len: 12; v_gene: TRBV19; CDR3aa: ASRPNRDRETQY
len: 13; v_gene: TRBV9; CDR3aa: ASSAGAQGNQPQH
len: 13; v_gene: TRBV5-1; CDR3aa: ASSVTSGSINEQF
len: 11; v_gene: TRBV19; CDR3aa: ASSTQAFTEAF
len: 15; v_gene: TRBV6-2/TRBV6-3; CDR3aa: ASSFRSSVVTLDEQF
len: 11; v_gene: TRBV20-1; CDR3aa: SASQGFNYGYT
len: 15; v_gene: TRBV20-1; CDR3aa: SARDGGRTSYNSPLH
len: 11; v_gene: TRBV20-1; CDR3aa: SATEGSPYEQY
len: 10; v_gene: TRBV6-5; CDR3aa: ASSGRVTEAF
len: 13; v_gene: TRBV20-1; CDR3aa: SARDKSGRVTGYT
len: 13; v_gene: TRBV28; CDR3aa: ASRLNGGSNQPQH
len: 13; v_gene: TRBV7-9; CDR3aa: ASSLGARPNYGYT
len: 12; v_gene: TRBV7-8; CDR3aa: ASRIGTGVQPQH
len: 12; v_gene: TRBV4-2; CDR3aa: ASSQRKDTDTQY
len: 10; v_gene: TRBV2; CDR3aa: ASTGSGYEQY
len: 15; v_gene: TRBV29-1; CDR3aa: SVEERLAGSPGPEQY
len: 12; v_gene: TRBV12-3/TRBV12-4; CDR3aa: ASSLGAQGYEQY
len: 12; v_gene: TRBV11-2; CDR3aa: ASENRGLSYEQY
len: 12; v_gene: TRBV7-8; CDR3aa: ASSLGLQANVLT
len: 11; v_gene: TRBV28; CDR3aa: ASRQGVDYGYT
len: 12; v_gene: TRBV11-2; CDR3aa: ASSLGLGDTEAF
len: 12; v_gene: TRBV5-1; CDR3aa: ASRSRQGADTQY